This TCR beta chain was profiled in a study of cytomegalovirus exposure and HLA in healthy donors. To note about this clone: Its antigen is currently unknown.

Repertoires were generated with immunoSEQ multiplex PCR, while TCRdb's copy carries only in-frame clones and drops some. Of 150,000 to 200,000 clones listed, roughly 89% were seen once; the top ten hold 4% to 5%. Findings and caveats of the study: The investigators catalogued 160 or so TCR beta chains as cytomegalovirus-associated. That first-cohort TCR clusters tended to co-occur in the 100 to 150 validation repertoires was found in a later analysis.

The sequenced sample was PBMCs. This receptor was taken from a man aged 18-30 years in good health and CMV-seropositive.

The CDR3 region has the DNA TGTGCCAGCAGCCGCGGGGATAGGTACGAGCAGTACTTC. Its protein is CASSRGDRYEQYF. The chain is built from TRBV7-6 and TRBJ2-7; maybe TRBD2 (6 bases). CDR1 and CDR2 from the germline V gene are SGHVS and FNYEAQ. CDR3 length equals 13 residues. V was clipped by 5 bases and J by 4 bases, with 12 bases between them.